The 16 T cell receptor beta chains below all came from one sample that was sequenced in a study of CD8 T cells in ankylosing spondylitis. No antigen is known for these receptors. Broader study findings: Characteristic, it appeared, of ankylosing spondylitis blood was a TCR beta motif of eight or nine highly homologous variants.

A single record per CDR3 protein comes from TCRdb applying MiXCR to the 5' RACE reads. Of around 440,000 distinct CDR3 sequences listed, 17% were seen once; the top ten hold about 0.94%. What was sequenced was blood, either unsorted or a sorted T cell fraction (not recorded which). Source of these receptors: a male donor with ankylosing spondylitis.

This clonotype has a single count. The rearrangement joins TRBV18 to TRBJ1-3; TRBD1 agrees at 9 bases. From germline, CDR1 is KGHSH and CDR2 LQKENI. The CDR3 sequence is 16 residues long. J gave up 0 bases and V 2 bases, and 2 bases lay outside the gene matches. The CDR3, as DNA: TGTGCCAGCTCACCAATGACAGGGGGCTCTGGAAACACCATATATTTT. Its translation is CASSPMTGGSGNTIYF.

The rearrangement links TRBV11-2 to TRBJ1-1, with no clear D. Deletions cut 1 base from V and 0 bases from J, with 6 bases between. The germline V gene has CDR1 SGHAT and CDR2 FQNNGV. This CDR3 spans 14 amino acids. CDR3 region: CASSLVTVNTEAFF. Here the CDR3 DNA reads TGTGCCAGCAGCTTAGTTACGGTGAACACTGAAGCTTTCTTT.

In this sample, this clonotype turned up a few times. The chain couples TRBV5-1 to TRBJ2-7; 7 nucleotides align to TRBD1. Germline CDR1 reads SGHRS; CDR2 reads YFSETQ. The V segment lost 4 bases and the J segment 2 bases; nucleotides outside the gene matches: 6. The CDR3 totals 14 residues. The CDR3 bases are TGCGCCAGCAGCGCTGGGACAGCGCCCTACGAGCAGTACTTC. Encoded protein: CASSAGTAPYEQYF.

The V gene is TRBV2, the J gene TRBJ1-5; D perhaps matches TRBD1 (5 bases). This CDR3 region has 14 residues. Trimming pared 7 bases from V and 3 bases from J, leaving 13 bases between. Germline-derived CDR1 and CDR2 are SNHLY and FYNNEI. In DNA, the CDR3 is TGTGCCAGCACCAGAGGGGACCCCAATCAGCCCCAGCATTTT. Its translation: CASTRGDPNQPQHF.

J is TRBJ1-2 and V is TRBV29-1, with TRBD1 as a possible D gene (5 bases). The germline V and J ends were trimmed by 3 bases and 8 bases, with 25 bases remaining between them. Germline V CDR1 and CDR2: SQVTM, ANQGSEA. The CDR3 is made up of 16 amino acids. The CDR3 here is CSVDLNLRGVTDGYTF. The CDR3 bases are TGCAGCGTTGATCTCAATTTACGGGGTGTGACAGACGGCTACACCTTC.

This clonotype has a count of ten or more. This rearrangement joins TRBV5-1 to TRBJ2-3; 7 nucleotides match TRBD2. Germline values: CDR1 SGHRS, CDR2 YFSETQ. V dropped 0 bases and J dropped 4; count of bases not matched to a gene: 2. The CDR3 extends over 14 amino acids. CDR3 sequence: CASSLGGGSDTQYF. CDR3 nucleotides: TGCGCCAGCAGCTTGGGCGGGGGATCAGATACGCAGTATTTT.

The chain couples TRBV11-3 to TRBJ2-1; a possible D gene is TRBD1 (6 bases). Looked up from germline, CDR1 is SGHNT and CDR2 is YENEEA. V was shortened by 4 bases and J by 11 bases, with 12 bases between the two germline ends. The CDR3 length is 12 residues. The chain's CDR3 is CASSSSGTKQFF. CDR3 bases: TGTGCCAGCAGCTCCTCCGGGACAAAGCAGTTCTTC.

CDR3 DNA sequence: TGTGCCAGCAGCTTAGGCAGGGCCTACTATGGCTACACCTTC. This codes for CASSLGRAYYGYTF. V is TRBV13 and J is TRBJ1-2; TRBD1 is a possible D gene (5 bases). Trimming removed 0 bases at V and 3 bases at J, with 8 bases between. This CDR3 has 14 residues. Germline V gives CDR1 PRHDT, CDR2 FYEKMQ (reference sequence).

This clonotype came up a few times. The chain employs TRBV29-1 and TRBJ2-3; the match to TRBD2 covers 9 bases. J lost 8 bases, V lost 7 bases, and 7 bases had no gene match. Germline CDR1 is SQVTM and CDR2 is ANQGSEA. This CDR3 has 12 residues. For the CDR3, the DNA is TGCAGCGCAGGGACTAGCAGTGTTACGCAGTATTTT. Its protein product is CSAGTSSVTQYF.

This clonotype was seen more than once but under ten times. CDR3 bases: TGCAGTGCTAGAGATCTTGGGGCCAACGTCCTGACTTTC. Translating gives CSARDLGANVLTF. The chain uses TRBV20-1 and TRBJ2-6, with D unresolved. Germline CDR1 reads DFQATT; CDR2 reads SNEGSKA (reference sequence). This CDR3 has 13 amino acids. The V gene lost 0 bases and the J gene lost 3 bases, with 3 bases spanning the gap.

The V call is TRBV30, the J call TRBJ2-5, with D possibly TRBD2 on 5 matching bases. Germline assignment: CDR1 GTSNPN and CDR2 SVGIG (reference sequence). This CDR3 comprises 13 residues. With 1 base removed from V and 5 bases from J, the gap between germline ends came to 11 bases. For the CDR3, the DNA is TGTGCCTGGAGTGGAGGGCGTGGGGAGACCCAGTACTTC. Translating it yields CAWSGGRGETQYF.

V usage is TRBV28 and J usage is TRBJ2-1; weak D call: TRBD2 (5 bases). CDR3 length equals 14 residues. Germline V lookup: CDR1 MDHEN, CDR2 SYDVKM. V was cut by 5 bases and J by 3 bases, with 11 bases left in between. CDR3 region: CASSVAGNYNEQFF. The CDR3 DNA is TGTGCCAGCAGTGTCGCCGGGAACTACAATGAGCAGTTCTTC.

The chain combines TRBV6-1 with TRBJ2-3, with 9 bases aligning to TRBD1. The CDR3 loop spans 18 amino acids. The ends lost 6 bases at V and 5 bases at J; junction bases unmatched: 18. Germline CDR1 and CDR2: MNHNS and SASEGT. The CDR3 bases are TGTGCCAGCAGAGGAATGACGAAAACAGGGGGCCGTGTAGATACGCAGTATTTT. Amino acids: CASRGMTKTGGRVDTQYF.

The V and J genes are TRBV10-3 and TRBJ1-2; TRBD1 aligns across 9 bases. Trimming took 4 bases from V and 2 from J; bases not matched to a gene: 5. CDR3 length: 15 residues. The germline gives CDR1 ENHRY, CDR2 SYGVKD. CDR3 sequence reads: CAISGTGALNYGYTF. The CDR3 DNA is TGTGCCATCAGTGGGACAGGGGCGCTCAACTATGGCTACACCTTC.

The genes are TRBV11-1 and TRBJ2-6, with TRBD1 matching over 12 bases. CDR1 is SGHAT and CDR2 is FQDESV in the germline V gene (reference sequence). CDR3 size: 20 residues. The V segment lost 1 base and the J segment 1 base; nucleotides outside the gene matches: 8. The CDR3 region is CASSLGNLGQGASGANVLTF. CDR3 coding DNA: TGTGCCAGCAGCTTAGGTAACCTGGGACAGGGGGCATCTGGGGCCAACGTCCTGACTTTC.

In its sample, this clonotype was seen a few times. The V gene is TRBV7-2, the J gene TRBJ1-6; 10 nucleotides agree with TRBD1. Germline assignment: CDR1 SGHTA and CDR2 FQGNSA. CDR3 length equals 15 residues. V gave up 5 bases and J gave up 7 bases; unmatched junction bases: 5. The CDR3 bases are TGTGCCAGCAGCCGCGAGACAGGGGGCAATTCACCCCTCCACTTT. It specifies CASSRETGGNSPLHF.